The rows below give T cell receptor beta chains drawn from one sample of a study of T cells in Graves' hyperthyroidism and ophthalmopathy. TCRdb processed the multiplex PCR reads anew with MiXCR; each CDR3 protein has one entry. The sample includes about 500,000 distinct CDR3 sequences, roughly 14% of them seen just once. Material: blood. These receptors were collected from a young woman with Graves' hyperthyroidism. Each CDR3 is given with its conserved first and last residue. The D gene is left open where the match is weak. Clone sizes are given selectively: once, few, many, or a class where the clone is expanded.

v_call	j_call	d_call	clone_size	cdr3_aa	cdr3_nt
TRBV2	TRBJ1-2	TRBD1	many	CASSEAIRTGLNYGYTF	TGTGCCAGCAGTGAAGCGATAAGGACAGGGCTAAACTATGGCTACACCTTC
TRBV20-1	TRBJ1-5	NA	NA	CSATPPGTSNQPQHF	TGCAGTGCTACCCCTCCAGGGACCAGCAATCAGCCCCAGCATTTT
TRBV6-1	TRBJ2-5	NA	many	CASTRGIGVSQYF	TGTGCCAGCACGAGGGGGATTGGCGTGTCCCAGTACTTC
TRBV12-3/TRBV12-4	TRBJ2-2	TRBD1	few	CASTIGFTTGFPGELFF	TGTGCCAGCACTATTGGGTTTACGACAGGGTTCCCCGGGGAGCTGTTTTTT
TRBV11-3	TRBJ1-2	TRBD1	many	CASSLRQGDYGYTF	TGTGCCAGCAGCTTACGACAGGGAGACTATGGCTACACCTTC
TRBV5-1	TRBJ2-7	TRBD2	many	CASSISGSKYEQYF	TGCGCCAGCAGTATAAGCGGGAGTAAGTACGAGCAGTACTTC
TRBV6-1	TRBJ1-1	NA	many	CASSLEGPVNTEAFF	TGTGCCAGCAGCCTCGAAGGGCCGGTGAACACTGAAGCTTTCTTT
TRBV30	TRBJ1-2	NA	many	CAWSTRRDYGYTF	TGTGCCTGGAGTACCAGGAGGGATTATGGCTACACCTTC
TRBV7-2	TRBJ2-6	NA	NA	CASSLFGPSSGANVLTF	TGTGCCAGCAGCTTATTTGGACCGAGCTCTGGGGCCAACGTCCTGACTTTC
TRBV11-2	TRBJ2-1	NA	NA	CASSLEPSSYNEQFF	TGTGCCAGCAGCTTAGAACCCAGCTCCTACAATGAGCAGTTCTTC
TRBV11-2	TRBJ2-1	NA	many	CASRPSGKLSSYNEQFF	TGTGCCAGCAGACCATCGGGGAAACTCAGCTCCTACAATGAGCAGTTCTTC
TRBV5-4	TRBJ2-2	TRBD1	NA	CASSLNKGADTGELFF	TGTGCCAGCAGCTTAAACAAGGGGGCGGACACCGGGGAGCTGTTTTTT
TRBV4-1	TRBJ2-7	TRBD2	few	CASRVLAVSYEQYF	TGCGCCAGCAGGGTACTAGCGGTTTCCTACGAGCAGTACTTC
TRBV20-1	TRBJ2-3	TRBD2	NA	CSAPTVGTSPDTQYF	TGCAGTGCCCCTACCGTTGGGACTAGCCCAGATACGCAGTATTTT
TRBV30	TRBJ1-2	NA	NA	CAWSVKVEGYGYTF	TGTGCCTGGAGTGTGAAAGTTGAGGGCTATGGCTACACCTTC
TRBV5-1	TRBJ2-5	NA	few	CASSKNPGGETQYF	TGCGCCAGCAGCAAGAATCCCGGCGGAGAGACCCAGTACTTC
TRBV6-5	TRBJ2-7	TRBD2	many	CASSYSTLAGGLYEQYF	TGTGCCAGCAGTTACTCTACCCTAGCGGGAGGGCTCTACGAGCAGTACTTC
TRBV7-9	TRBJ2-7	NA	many	CASSLDGGNSYEQYF	TGTGCCAGCAGCTTAGATGGCGGGAACTCCTACGAGCAGTACTTC
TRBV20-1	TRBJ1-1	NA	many	CSARALGPARGTEAFF	TGCAGTGCTCGCGCCCTGGGACCCGCGAGGGGCACTGAAGCTTTCTTT
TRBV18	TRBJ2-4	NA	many	CASSPLRMAATDIQYF	TGTGCCAGCTCACCACTTCGGATGGCGGCCACGGACATTCAGTACTTC
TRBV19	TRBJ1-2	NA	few	CASSGIYSYTF	TGTGCCAGTAGTGGTATATACAGCTACACCTTC
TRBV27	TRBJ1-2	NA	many	CASSGQSNYGYTF	TGTGCCAGCAGTGGACAGTCGAACTATGGCTACACCTTC
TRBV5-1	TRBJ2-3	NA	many	CASRLVGVPDTQYF	TGCGCCAGCAGGCTGGTGGGGGTCCCAGATACGCAGTATTTT
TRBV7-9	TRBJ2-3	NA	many	CASQRELNTDTQYF	TGTGCCTCTCAGAGGGAACTAAACACAGATACGCAGTATTTT
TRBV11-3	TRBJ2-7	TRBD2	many	CASSLASGWGYEQYF	TGTGCCAGCAGCTTAGCTAGCGGCTGGGGCTACGAGCAGTACTTC
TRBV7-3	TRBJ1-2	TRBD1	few	CASSSRQGNYGYTF	TGTGCCAGCAGCTCCCGACAGGGGAACTATGGCTACACCTTC
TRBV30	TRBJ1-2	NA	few	CAWSLHKSTRYTF	TGTGCCTGGAGCTTACACAAGTCGACACGCTACACCTTC
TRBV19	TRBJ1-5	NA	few	CASSNQGFGQPQHF	TGTGCCAGTAGCAATCAGGGATTTGGGCAGCCCCAGCATTTT
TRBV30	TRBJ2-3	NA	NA	CASGPQSGSSTDTQYF	TGTGCCTCGGGACCCCAATCGGGATCGAGCACAGATACGCAGTATTTT
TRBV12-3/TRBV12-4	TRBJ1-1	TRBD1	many	CASRAGGGRGEAFF	TGTGCCAGCAGGGCGGGAGGGGGCCGGGGTGAAGCTTTCTTT
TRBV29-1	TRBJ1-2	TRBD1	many	CSVPNTGTGNGYTF	TGCAGCGTTCCGAATACCGGGACAGGGAATGGCTACACCTTC
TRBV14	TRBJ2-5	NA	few	CASSQEWAETQYF	TGTGCCAGCAGCCAAGAGTGGGCCGAGACCCAGTACTTC
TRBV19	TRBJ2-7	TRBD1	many	CASSIEGHRGHYEQYF	TGTGCCAGTAGTATAGAGGGCCACAGGGGCCACTACGAGCAGTACTTC
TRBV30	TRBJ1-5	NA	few	CAWSVTDNQPQHF	TGTGCCTGGAGTGTAACCGATAATCAGCCCCAGCATTTT
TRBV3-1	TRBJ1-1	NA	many	CASSQDRGSTEAFF	TGTGCCAGCAGCCAAGATAGGGGGAGCACTGAAGCTTTCTTT
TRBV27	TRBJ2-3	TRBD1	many	CATRPGQGTDTQYF	TGTGCCACCCGGCCGGGACAGGGCACAGATACGCAGTATTTT
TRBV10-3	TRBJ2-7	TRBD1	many	CAIRSDRDRFEQYF	TGTGCCATCAGATCGGACAGGGATCGCTTCGAGCAGTACTTC
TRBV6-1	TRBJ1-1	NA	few	CASSEVKNTEAFF	TGTGCCAGCAGTGAGGTCAAGAACACTGAAGCTTTCTTT